This entry features one TCR beta chain sequence. Clones were read by immunoSEQ multiplex PCR, and TCRdb kept only the in-frame ones, dropping some. The sample lists roughly 98,000 clones, over 85% seen once, with roughly 8% in the top ten. This record comes from a study of control samples from healthy donors and cancer patients. Trimming stripped 6 bases from V and 0 bases from J, with 20 bases between. This CDR3 is 17 amino acids long. Germline V lookup: CDR1 WSHSY, CDR2 SAAADI. This clonotype originated in a man aged 18-30 years in good health. The sequencing sample was made of blood. The chain uses TRBV10-2 and TRBJ1-2; D is perhaps TRBD1 (5 bases). CDR3 in amino acids: CASRVWEVTDTNYGYTF. CDR3 DNA: TGCGCCAGCAGAGTTTGGGAGGTGACAGACACTAACTATGGCTACACCTTC.